This TCR beta chain was identified during a study of Ad26.COV2.S vaccination and SARS-CoV-2 variants. Comment on this clone: Its antigen is as yet unknown.

Specified treatment: some 19 received Ad26.COV2.S at low or high dose, single or two shots; 5 received placebo; per-sample allocation not given. Following the first vaccine or placebo injection, samples were taken on day 63. An adult aged 18-55 years in Boston served as the donor. General study findings and limits: Vaccine recipients had higher spike-specific TCR breadth than placebo recipients.

Sequencing used immunoSEQ multiplex PCR; TCRdb keeps in-frame clones, though not all of them. The sample contains about 500,000 clones, about nine tenths of which appear only once. This TCR derives from a person between 18 and 65 years old who received the Ad26.COV2.S COVID-19 vaccine or a placebo. This material consisted of peripheral blood, taken in a trial of Ad26.COV2.S vaccine versus placebo.

The CDR3 protein is CASSLATVNTEAFF. The CDR3, as DNA: TGTGCCAGCAGCCTCGCGACAGTGAACACTGAAGCTTTCTTT. The chain employs TRBV6-5 and TRBJ1-1; TRBD1 is a possible D gene (5 bases). The CDR3 consists of 14 residues. Trimming left V 6 bases short and J 0 bases short, with 11 bases between. Looked up from germline, CDR1 is MNHEY and CDR2 is SVGAGI.